This T cell receptor (beta chain) was captured in a study of yellow fever vaccine responses in identical twins. About this clonotype itself: Antigen unknown.

A single record per CDR3 protein comes from TCRdb applying MiXCR to the RT-PCR reads. The top ten clones hold 1.5% to 2% of a sample with thousands of distinct CDR3 sequences, more than 70% of them seen once. Trimming took off 0 bases at V and 0 bases at J, with 9 bases between the two ends. CDR3 length: 15 amino acids. Germline values: CDR1 DFQATT, CDR2 SNEGSKA (reference sequence). Whole-study findings and limits: Twins reportedly appeared to share part of their vaccine T cell response while keeping part individual.

The chain is built from TRBV20-1 and TRBJ2-4; the D gene is possibly TRBD2 (5 bases). The specimen comprised T cells from blood (PBMCs), unsorted or a sorted subset (not recorded which), sampled before or after yellow fever vaccination (not recorded which). This TCR came from a woman under 30 who received the yellow fever vaccine. The CDR3 loop reads CSARDPAEAKNIQYF. CDR3 in DNA: TGCAGTGCTAGAGATCCAGCGGAAGCCAAAAACATTCAGTACTTC.